These 15 T cell receptor beta chains were all obtained from the same sample, sequenced in a study of identical twins. A single record per CDR3 protein comes from TCRdb applying MiXCR to the 5' RACE reads. The data contain under 350,000 distinct CDR3 sequences, over 8.5% of them singletons. These same data were also listed under a study on yellow fever vaccine responses in identical twins.

The source material was CD8+ T cells sorted from blood. Source of these receptors: a woman between 18 and 30 years old in good health.

This clonotype was picked up many times. The chain has TRBV5-1 and TRBJ2-1; 9 bases fit TRBD2. The CDR3 is 15 amino acids. V was pared by 7 bases and J by 5 bases, with 10 bases of the junction left unmatched. Per the germline V gene, CDR1 is SGHRS and CDR2 is YFSETQ. CDR3: CASRDWASGNNEQFF. The CDR3 DNA reads TGCGCCAGCCGGGACTGGGCTAGCGGGAACAATGAGCAGTTCTTC.

The chain has TRBV4-3 and TRBJ2-3; D not certain. The CDR3 consists of 14 residues. Trimming removed 1 base at V and 5 bases at J, with 10 bases between. Germline assignment: CDR1 LGHNA and CDR2 YSLEER. CDR3 DNA sequence: TGCGCCAGCAGCCAAGGACCCGCTGGAGATACGCAGTATTTT. Translating gives CASSQGPAGDTQYF.

The gene calls are TRBV5-1 and TRBJ2-7; 7 bases align to TRBD1. Germline CDR1 SGHRS, CDR2 YFSETQ. V trimming: 4 bases; J trimming: 0 bases; junction bases outside the gene matches: 4. The length of the CDR3 is 14 residues. CDR3 sequence: CASSQGQYSYEQYF. CDR3 in DNA: TGCGCCAGCAGCCAGGGACAGTACTCCTACGAGCAGTACTTC.

This clonotype was observed many times. This chain joins TRBV29-1 and TRBJ2-7; 9 bases align to TRBD1. J gave up 5 bases and V 6 bases, and 5 bases lay outside the gene matches. Germline V gene lookup returns CDR1 SQVTM and CDR2 ANQGSEA. The length of the CDR3 is 12 residues. The CDR3 protein is CSVWTGVNEQYF. DNA for the CDR3: TGCAGCGTCTGGACAGGGGTCAACGAGCAGTACTTC.

This clonotype was observed a handful of times. The chain uses TRBV4-1 and TRBJ2-3, with D uncertain. Germline values: CDR1 MGHRA, CDR2 YSYEKL. Deletions cut 1 base from V and 0 bases from J, with 17 bases between. CDR3 length: 18 amino acids. DNA of the CDR3: TGCGCCAGCAGCCAAGGCCCCCTCGGCGGATCTAGCACAGATACGCAGTATTTT. It specifies CASSQGPLGGSSTDTQYF.

This clonotype showed up many times. The chain is built from TRBV5-5 and TRBJ1-1; D gene unclear. CDR3 size: 13 residues. V was shortened by 1 base and J by 4 bases, with 8 bases between the two germline ends. The V gene's germline CDR1 is SGHKS and CDR2 YYEKEE (reference sequence). The CDR3 region has the DNA TGTGCCAGCAGCTTGATGCGGGGCACTGAAGCTTTCTTT. Its protein is CASSLMRGTEAFF.

The table lists this clonotype with many counts. This chain uses TRBV20-1 with TRBJ2-3; TRBD2 aligns across 10 bases. Germline V gene data show CDR1 as DFQATT and CDR2 as SNEGSKA (reference sequence). There are 17 residues in the CDR3. J gave up 1 base and V 0 bases, and 7 bases lay outside the gene matches. The CDR3 sequence: CSARDMRGTSGTDTQYF. The CDR3 DNA is TGCAGTGCTAGAGATATGAGGGGGACTAGCGGCACAGATACGCAGTATTTT.

This clonotype was seen repeatedly, ten times or more. The chain links TRBV4-3 to TRBJ1-2; tentative D call: TRBD1 (6 bases). This CDR3 region has 15 residues. V shed 0 bases and J shed 1 base, with 9 bases lying between them. Germline CDR1 LGHNA, CDR2 YSLEER. This chain's CDR3 is CASSQDLDSNYGYTF. Here the CDR3 DNA reads TGCGCCAGCAGCCAAGATCTGGACAGTAACTATGGCTACACCTTC.

This clonotype has at least ten counts. CDR3 in DNA: TGTGCCACCAGCCCCTCGGGCCTCAATGAGCAGTTCTTC. Its protein is CATSPSGLNEQFF. V is TRBV24-1 and J is TRBJ2-1; no clear D gene. The CDR3 has 13 amino acids. V shed 7 bases and J shed 6 bases, with 12 bases lying between them. From germline, CDR1 is KGHDR and CDR2 SFDVKD.

V is TRBV28 and J is TRBJ2-3, with TRBD2 identical over 7 bases. The germline gives CDR1 MDHEN, CDR2 SYDVKM. The CDR3 spans 15 residues. V gave up 7 bases and J gave up 4 bases; unmatched junction bases: 11. CDR3 sequence (DNA): TGTGCCAGCAACCTCGTCGCGGGAGTCCCAGATACGCAGTATTTT. Translating gives CASNLVAGVPDTQYF. Drawing the rest from reference TRBV28 and TRBJ2-3, the complete variable domain is DVKVTQSSRYLVKRTGEKVFLECVQDMDHENMFWYRQDPGLGLRLIYFSYDVKMKEKGDIPEGYSVSREKKERFSLILESASTNQTSMYLCASNLVAGVPDTQYFGPGTRLTVL.

This clonotype was seen a handful of times. The rearrangement uses TRBV7-8 and TRBJ2-7; TRBD2 agrees at 8 bases. CDR1 SGHVS and CDR2 FQNEAQ come from the germline V gene. The CDR3 loop spans 14 amino acids. V shed 5 bases, J shed 5 bases, and the junction held 8 bases outside the gene matches. The CDR3 DNA reads as TGTGCCAGCAGCCCCCTCCGGGGGGGCGACGAGCAGTACTTC. The encoded protein is CASSPLRGGDEQYF.

The V gene is TRBV11-2, the J gene TRBJ2-7; D ambiguous. The V end lost 1 base, the J end lost 3 bases, and 13 bases lay between the germline ends. Germline CDR1 and CDR2: SGHAT and FQNNGV. CDR3 length equals 15 residues. CDR3 DNA: TGTGCCAGCAGCTTAGCTTTAGGGCCGCACTACGAGCAGTACTTC. Translating gives CASSLALGPHYEQYF.

This clonotype was seen more than once but under ten times. This sequence joins TRBV27 and TRBJ1-1; D is perhaps TRBD1 (5 bases). From germline, CDR1 is MNHEY and CDR2 SMNVEV (reference sequence). Trimming left V 6 bases short and J 1 base short, with 12 bases between. The CDR3 totals 14 residues. CDR3 sequence reads: CASSTGPWNTEAFF. As DNA, the CDR3 is TGTGCCAGCAGCACGGGACCGTGGAACACTGAAGCTTTCTTT.

Regarding this clonotype: Mismatch with germline at one junction end may stem from a read error. CDR3 residues: CASSRFIDRVVQVTQYF. For the CDR3, the DNA is TGCGCCAGCAGCCGCTTTATAGACAGGGTCGTGCAAGTGACCCAGTACTTC. The chain couples TRBV4-3 to TRBJ2-5, with 7 bases lining up with TRBD1. Germline CDR1 and CDR2: LGHNA and YSLEER. CDR3 length: 17 residues.

The rearrangement joins TRBV4-3 to TRBJ2-7; the D is unclear. Trimming stripped 4 bases from V and 7 bases from J, with 8 bases between. CDR1 and CDR2 (germline): LGHNA, YSLEER. The CDR3 extends over 11 amino acids. DNA of the CDR3: TGCGCCAGCAGCCGTGGGCATGAGCAGTACTTC. This gives the protein CASSRGHEQYF.